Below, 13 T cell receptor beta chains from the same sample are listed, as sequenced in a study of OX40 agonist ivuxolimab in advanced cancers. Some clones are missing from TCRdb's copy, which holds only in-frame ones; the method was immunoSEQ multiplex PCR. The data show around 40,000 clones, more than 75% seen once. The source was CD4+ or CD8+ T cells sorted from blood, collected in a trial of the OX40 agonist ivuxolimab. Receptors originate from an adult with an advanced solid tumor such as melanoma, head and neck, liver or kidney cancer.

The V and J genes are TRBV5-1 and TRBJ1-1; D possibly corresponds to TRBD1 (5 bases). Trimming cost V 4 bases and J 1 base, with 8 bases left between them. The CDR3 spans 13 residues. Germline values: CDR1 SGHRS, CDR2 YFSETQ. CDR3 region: CASSQTGNTEAFF. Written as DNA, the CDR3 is TGCGCCAGCAGCCAAACAGGGAACACTGAAGCTTTCTTT.

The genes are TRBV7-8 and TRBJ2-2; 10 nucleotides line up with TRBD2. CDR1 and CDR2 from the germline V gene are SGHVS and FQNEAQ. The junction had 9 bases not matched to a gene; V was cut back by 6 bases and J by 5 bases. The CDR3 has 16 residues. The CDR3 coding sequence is TGTGCCAGCAGTCCCAGCGGGGGGGCCAGAACCGGGGAGCTGTTTTTT. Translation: CASSPSGGARTGELFF.

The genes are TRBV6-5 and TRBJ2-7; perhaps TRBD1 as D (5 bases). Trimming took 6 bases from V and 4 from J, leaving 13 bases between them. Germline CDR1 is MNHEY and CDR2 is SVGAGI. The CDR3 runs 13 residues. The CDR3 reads CASRTTEYYEQYF. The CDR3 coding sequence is TGTGCCAGCAGGACGACAGAGTATTACGAGCAGTACTTC.

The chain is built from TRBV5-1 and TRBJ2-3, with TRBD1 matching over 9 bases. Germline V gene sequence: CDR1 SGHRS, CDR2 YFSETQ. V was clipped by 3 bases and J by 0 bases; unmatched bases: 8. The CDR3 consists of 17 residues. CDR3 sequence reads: CASSSWTGAFSTDTQYF. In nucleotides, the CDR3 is TGCGCCAGCAGCTCGTGGACAGGGGCCTTCAGCACAGATACGCAGTATTTT.

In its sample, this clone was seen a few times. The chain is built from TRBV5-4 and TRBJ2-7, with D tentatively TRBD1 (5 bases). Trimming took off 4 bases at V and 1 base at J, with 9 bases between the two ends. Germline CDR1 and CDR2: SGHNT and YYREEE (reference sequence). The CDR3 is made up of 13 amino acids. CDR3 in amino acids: CASSRDRSYEQYV. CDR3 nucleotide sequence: TGTGCCAGCAGCCGAGACAGATCCTACGAGCAGTACGTC.

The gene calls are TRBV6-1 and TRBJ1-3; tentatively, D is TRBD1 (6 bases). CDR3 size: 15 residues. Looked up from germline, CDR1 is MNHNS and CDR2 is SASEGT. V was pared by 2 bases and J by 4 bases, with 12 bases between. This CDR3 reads CASSERGGPGNTIYF. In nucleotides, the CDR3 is TGTGCCAGCAGTGAAAGGGGGGGACCCGGAAACACCATATATTTT.

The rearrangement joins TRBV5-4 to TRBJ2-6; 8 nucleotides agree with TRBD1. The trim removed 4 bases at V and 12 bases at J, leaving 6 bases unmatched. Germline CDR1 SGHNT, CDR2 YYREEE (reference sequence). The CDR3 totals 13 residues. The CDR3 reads CASSEDRDSVLTF. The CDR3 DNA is TGTGCCAGCAGCGAGGACAGGGACAGCGTCCTGACTTTC.

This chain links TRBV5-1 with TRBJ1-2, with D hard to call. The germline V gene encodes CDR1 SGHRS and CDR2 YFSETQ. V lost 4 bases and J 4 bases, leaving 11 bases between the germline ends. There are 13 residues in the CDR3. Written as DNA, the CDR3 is TGCGCCAGCAGCGCCGAAGGCGCCTATGGCTACACCTTC. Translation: CASSAEGAYGYTF.

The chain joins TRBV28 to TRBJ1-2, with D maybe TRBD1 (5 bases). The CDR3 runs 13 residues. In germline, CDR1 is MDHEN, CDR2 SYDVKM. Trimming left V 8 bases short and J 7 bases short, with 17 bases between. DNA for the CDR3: TGTGCCAGCCTAGGGACTGGCAGGGCTGGCTACACCTTC. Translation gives CASLGTGRAGYTF.

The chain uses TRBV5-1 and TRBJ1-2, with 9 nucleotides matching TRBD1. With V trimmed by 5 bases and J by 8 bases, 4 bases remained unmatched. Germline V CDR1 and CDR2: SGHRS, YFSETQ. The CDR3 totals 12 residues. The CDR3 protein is CASRQTGGGYTF. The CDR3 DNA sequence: TGCGCCAGCAGGCAAACAGGGGGCGGCTACACCTTC.

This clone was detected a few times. The CDR3: CATRPGQQVNTEAFF. The CDR3 region has the DNA TGTGCCACCAGGCCTGGACAGCAGGTGAACACTGAAGCTTTCTTT. The chain carries TRBV15 and TRBJ1-1, with D possibly matching TRBD1 (6 bases). The V gene's germline CDR1 is LNHNV and CDR2 YYDKDF (reference sequence). Trimming pared 6 bases from V and 0 bases from J, leaving 14 bases between. The CDR3 spans 15 residues.

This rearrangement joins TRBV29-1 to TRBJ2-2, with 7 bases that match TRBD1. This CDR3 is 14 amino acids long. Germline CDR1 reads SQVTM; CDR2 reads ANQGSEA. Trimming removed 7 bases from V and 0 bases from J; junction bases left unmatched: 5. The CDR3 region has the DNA TGCAGCGCACAGGGGAGAACGAACACCGGGGAGCTGTTTTTT. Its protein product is CSAQGRTNTGELFF.

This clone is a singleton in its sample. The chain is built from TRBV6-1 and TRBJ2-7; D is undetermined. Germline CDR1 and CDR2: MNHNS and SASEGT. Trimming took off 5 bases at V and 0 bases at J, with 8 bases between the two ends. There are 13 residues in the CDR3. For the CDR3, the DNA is TGTGCCAGCAGTCTCACCTCCTCCTACGAGCAGTACGTC. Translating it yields CASSLTSSYEQYV.